A single sample is the source of the 27 T cell receptor beta chains below, sequenced in a study of beta chain features in type 1 diabetes. Since all of the isolated RNA was reverse transcribed, expressed TCRB transcripts were what got sequenced. This table comes from immunoSEQ multiplex PCR, and its TCRdb copy is limited to in-frame clones, with some not included. The data show roughly 60,000 clones, with about three fifths seen just once and 2.2% held by the top ten. Sample: Tregs from blood. Source of these receptors: a woman under 30 in good health.

V and J are TRBV5-4 and TRBJ2-3, with D uncertain. V dropped 1 base and J dropped 2 bases, with 5 bases sitting between them. The CDR3 length is 13 residues. Germline lookup yields CDR1 SGHNT and CDR2 YYREEE (reference sequence). This CDR3 reads CASSLTYTDTQYF. CDR3 DNA: TGTGCCAGCAGCTTGACCTACACAGATACGCAGTATTTT.

The rearrangement links TRBV7-2 to TRBJ2-1, with TRBD2 identical over 9 bases. This CDR3 has 16 amino acids. Germline values: CDR1 SGHTA, CDR2 FQGNSA. Germline trimming cut 1 base from V and 4 bases from J; bases unmatched to any gene: 5. The CDR3 reads CASSLVRLAVYNEQFF. For the CDR3, the DNA is TGTGCCAGCAGCTTAGTTAGACTAGCGGTTTACAATGAGCAGTTCTTC. Using reference TRBV7-2 and TRBJ2-1 for the parts outside the CDR3, the full variable domain is GAGVSQSPSNKVTEKGKDVELRCDPISGHTALYWYRQSLGQGLEFLIYFQGNSAPDKSGLPSDRFSAERTGGSVSTLTIQRTQQEDSAVYLCASSLVRLAVYNEQFFGPGTRLTVL.

This chain uses TRBV5-1 with TRBJ1-3, with a tentative D call TRBD1 (5 bases). The germline V gene encodes CDR1 SGHRS and CDR2 YFSETQ. The V end was cut by 2 bases, the J end by 3 bases, with 9 bases between. CDR3 length: 14 amino acids. Here the CDR3 DNA reads TGCGCCAGCAGCTTTCGGGGGATTGGAAACACCATATATTTT. Translation: CASSFRGIGNTIYF.

The gene calls are TRBV6-1 and TRBJ1-1, with 7 bases fitting TRBD1. Germline assignment: CDR1 MNHNS and CDR2 SASEGT. CDR3 size: 15 residues. Unmatched junction bases numbered 6, after V lost 0 bases and J lost 5 bases. Here the CDR3 reads CASSEAKGAQTEAFF. The DNA for the CDR3 is TGTGCCAGCAGTGAAGCAAAGGGGGCCCAAACTGAAGCTTTCTTT.

The chain uses TRBV4-1 and TRBJ2-1, with no clear D. This CDR3 has 17 residues. The ends were cut back, 2 bases at V and 1 base at J, with 15 bases in the middle. In germline, CDR1 is MGHRA, CDR2 YSYEKL. The chain's CDR3 is CASSQSDWLDSYNEQFF. CDR3 DNA sequence: TGCGCCAGCAGCCAATCCGACTGGCTAGATTCCTACAATGAGCAGTTCTTC.

This clone was picked up a small number of times. The chain employs TRBV20-1 and TRBJ2-4, with 7 bases matching TRBD2. V shed 6 bases, J shed 13 bases, and the junction held 9 bases outside the gene matches. The germline CDR1 and CDR2 sequences are DFQATT and SNEGSKA (reference sequence). The CDR3 length is 11 residues. The CDR3: CSALGRRGQYF. CDR3 nucleotides: TGCAGTGCCCTGGGGAGGCGGGGGCAGTACTTC.

DNA for the CDR3: TGTGCCAGCAGCTCCAGGGACATTTCGTACGGCTACACCTTC. Translation gives CASSSRDISYGYTF. The chain couples TRBV7-9 to TRBJ1-2; D might be TRBD1 (6 bases). Germline-derived CDR1 and CDR2 are SEHNR and FQNEAQ (reference sequence). Trimming took 4 bases from V and 8 from J, leaving 17 bases between them. The CDR3 extends over 14 amino acids.

The chain has TRBV25-1 and TRBJ2-7, with 8 bases that match TRBD2. CDR3 length: 13 amino acids. Trimming at V came to 3 bases and at J to 5 bases, leaving 3 bases not matched to a gene. The germline V gene has CDR1 MGHDK and CDR2 SYGVNS. The CDR3 DNA reads TGTGCCAGCAGTGATTCCGGGAGGGACGAGCAGTACTTC. Translation gives CASSDSGRDEQYF.

The chain has TRBV7-2 and TRBJ2-3, with 9 nucleotides matching TRBD2. Looked up from germline, CDR1 is SGHTA and CDR2 is FQGNSA. The CDR3 extends over 16 amino acids. Trimming removed 3 bases from V and 5 bases from J; junction bases left unmatched: 9. The CDR3 loop reads CASSFRAGGHVDTQYF. In nucleotides, the CDR3 is TGTGCCAGCAGCTTTAGGGCGGGGGGGCATGTAGATACGCAGTATTTT.

In its sample, this clone was seen a few times. The chain recombines TRBV7-2 with TRBJ2-5; no reliable D call. V lost 4 bases and J lost 0, with 9 bases in between. The germline gives CDR1 SGHTA, CDR2 FQGNSA. This CDR3 has 14 amino acids. This chain's CDR3 is CASSSQLYQETQYF. DNA for the CDR3: TGTGCCAGCAGCTCACAGCTGTACCAAGAGACCCAGTACTTC.

The rearrangement uses TRBV23-1 and TRBJ1-1; D possibly corresponds to TRBD1 (5 bases). TRBV23-1 is sorted into the ORF group, with uncertain function. V was shortened by 7 bases and J by 3 bases, with 18 bases between the two germline ends. The CDR3 covers 15 residues. The CDR3 sequence is CASNTLGGVHTEAFF. In nucleotides, the CDR3 is TGCGCCAGCAACACATTGGGGGGGGTCCACACTGAAGCTTTCTTT.

This chain joins TRBV9 and TRBJ1-1, with D uncertain. V was pared by 0 bases and J by 10 bases, with 13 bases between. Germline CDR1 is SGDLS and CDR2 is YYNGEE. The CDR3 sequence is 13 residues long. The CDR3 DNA follows: TGTGCCAGCAGCGTAGATATGGCGGAGAGAGCTTTCTTT. This encodes CASSVDMAERAFF.

The genes are TRBV12-2 and TRBJ2-4; the DNA was not used to check the table's D call, TRBD2. TRBV12-2 is reported as a pseudogene. The CDR3 spans 17 residues. The CDR3 reads CASRSTRVGLAKNIQYF. The CDR3 coding sequence is TGTGCAAGTCGCTCCACCCGGGTCGGTTTAGCCAAAAACATTCAGTACTTC.

The CDR3 coding sequence is TGTGCCAGCTCGCGACCCCGACAGGGGGCCCCAGATACGCAGTATTTT. It codes for CASSRPRQGAPDTQYF. The chain employs TRBV18 and TRBJ2-3, with 10 bases that match TRBD1. Germline CDR1 reads KGHSH; CDR2 reads LQKENI. V lost 6 bases to trimming and J lost 4 bases; unmatched junction nucleotides: 10. This CDR3 is built from 16 residues.

The V call is TRBV7-9, the J call TRBJ1-3, with a possible D match to TRBD1 (6 bases). CDR1 and CDR2 (germline): SEHNR, FQNEAQ (reference sequence). The CDR3 totals 14 residues. V was trimmed by 5 bases and J by 1 base, leaving 9 bases between them. The CDR3 reads CASSLQGSGNTIYF. In DNA, the CDR3 is TGTGCCAGCAGCCTTCAGGGGTCTGGAAACACCATATATTTT. The variable domain in full, completed from reference TRBV7-9 and TRBJ1-3, reads DTGVSQNPRHKITKRGQNVTFRCDPISEHNRLYWYRQTLGQGPEFLTYFQNEAQLEKSRLLSDRFSAERPKGSFSTLEIQRTEQGDSAMYLCASSLQGSGNTIYFGEGSWLTVV.

The chain joins TRBV5-1 to TRBJ2-1, with unresolved D. The CDR3 is 16 residues long. V lost 0 bases to trimming and J lost 0 bases, with 10 bases between them. The germline gives CDR1 SGHRS, CDR2 YFSETQ. In nucleotides, the CDR3 is TGCGCCAGCAGCTTGGAGCCAGCGAGCTCCTACAATGAGCAGTTCTTC. Translated, it gives CASSLEPASSYNEQFF.

The V gene is TRBV7-2, the J gene TRBJ1-2; 9 nucleotides match TRBD1. V was clipped by 0 bases and J by 7 bases; unmatched bases: 6. Germline CDR1 reads SGHTA; CDR2 reads FQGNSA. The CDR3 sequence is 15 residues long. CDR3 loop: CASSLAPGQGAGYTF. CDR3 coding DNA: TGTGCCAGCAGCTTAGCCCCGGGACAGGGTGCTGGCTACACCTTC.

The chain couples TRBV19 to TRBJ2-4; 11 nucleotides align to TRBD2. This CDR3 has 18 amino acids. Germline V gene data show CDR1 as LNHDA and CDR2 as SQIVND (reference sequence). Trimming took 5 bases from V and 1 from J; bases not matched to a gene: 10. The CDR3 spells CASSDFTSGSWAKNIQYF. CDR3 coding DNA: TGTGCCAGTAGTGATTTTACTAGCGGGAGTTGGGCCAAAAACATTCAGTACTTC.

The CDR3 spells CASSPLQGSYEQYF. CDR3 coding DNA: TGTGCCAGCTCACCTCTTCAGGGAAGCTACGAGCAGTACTTC. The chain carries TRBV18 and TRBJ2-7; maybe TRBD1 (5 bases). CDR1 and CDR2 from the germline V gene are KGHSH and LQKENI. This CDR3 is built from 14 residues. The V end lost 3 bases, the J end lost 3 bases, and 12 bases lay between the germline ends.

This chain uses TRBV19 with TRBJ1-2; D remains unclear. The germline gives CDR1 LNHDA, CDR2 SQIVND (reference sequence). The CDR3 length is 11 residues. Trimming took off 5 bases at V and 8 bases at J, with 9 bases between the two ends. The CDR3 reads CASSSPRGYTF. The DNA of the CDR3 is TGTGCCAGTAGTTCGCCGCGGGGCTACACCTTC.

This clone was counted only a few times. V and J are TRBV5-1 and TRBJ2-3; 10 nucleotides match TRBD1. The germline gives CDR1 SGHRS, CDR2 YFSETQ. The CDR3 totals 16 residues. V lost 1 base and J lost 4; bases outside the gene matches: 6. CDR3 nucleotides: TGCGCCAGCAGCTTGTGGGGGGACAGGGGATCAGATACGCAGTATTTT. It translates to CASSLWGDRGSDTQYF.

The J gene is TRBJ2-5, the V gene TRBV6-1, with D possibly TRBD2 on 5 matching bases. The CDR3 is 14 amino acids. Germline V gives CDR1 MNHNS, CDR2 SASEGT. Trimming stripped 11 bases from V and 1 base from J, with 17 bases between. The CDR3 here is CASRLNGVQETQYF. As DNA, the CDR3 is TGTGCCTCCCGATTAAACGGGGTCCAAGAGACCCAGTACTTC.

The chain recombines TRBV4-1 with TRBJ1-1; possible D gene TRBD1, 5 bases. The germline V gene encodes CDR1 MGHRA and CDR2 YSYEKL. The V and J ends lost 2 bases and 6 bases respectively, with 13 bases between them. The CDR3 spans 14 residues. This CDR3 reads CASSQLTENPEAFF. Written as DNA, the CDR3 is TGCGCCAGCAGCCAATTGACAGAGAATCCTGAAGCTTTCTTT.

The V and J genes are TRBV30 and TRBJ1-2, with unresolved D. The CDR3 runs 12 residues. The V and J ends lost 7 bases and 7 bases respectively, with 16 bases between them. Germline loops: CDR1 GTSNPN, CDR2 SVGIG (reference sequence). CDR3 region: CASHEGLRGYTF. The CDR3, as DNA: TGTGCCTCACACGAGGGTCTCCGTGGCTACACCTTC.

CDR3: CASSRDNYNEQFF. The CDR3 DNA reads as TGTGCCAGCAGTCGGGACAATTACAATGAGCAGTTCTTC. This chain uses TRBV7-2 with TRBJ2-1, with D perhaps TRBD1 (6 bases). Germline V CDR1 and CDR2: SGHTA, FQGNSA. Trimming took 6 bases from V and 4 from J, leaving 10 bases between them. The CDR3 totals 13 residues. Filled out from reference TRBV7-2 and TRBJ2-1, the complete variable domain reads GAGVSQSPSNKVTEKGKDVELRCDPISGHTALYWYRQSLGQGLEFLIYFQGNSAPDKSGLPSDRFSAERTGGSVSTLTIQRTQQEDSAVYLCASSRDNYNEQFFGPGTRLTVL.

This clone appeared a few times. The J gene is TRBJ1-6, the V gene TRBV6-5, with 8 bases that match TRBD1. J gave up 6 bases and V 4 bases, and 5 bases lay outside the gene matches. CDR1 and CDR2 from the germline V gene are MNHEY and SVGAGI. CDR3 size: 15 residues. The DNA for the CDR3 is TGTGCCAGCAGTTCACAGGGGGGGTTTAATTCACCCCTCCACTTT. Protein product: CASSSQGGFNSPLHF.

V is TRBV7-3 and J is TRBJ2-2, with a weak D call TRBD1 (5 bases). Per the germline V gene, CDR1 is SGHTA and CDR2 is FQGTGA. V dropped 9 bases and J dropped 1 base, with 12 bases sitting between them. The length of the CDR3 is 14 residues. For the CDR3, the DNA is TGTGCCAGTTCCTGGCAGGGGAACACCGGGGAGCTGTTTTTT. As protein: CASSWQGNTGELFF.